This TCR beta chain was obtained from a study of T cells in Graves' hyperthyroidism and ophthalmopathy. Amplified regions were TCR beta CDR3 sequences from RNA transcripts. RT-PCR in the first round (using the HTBI primer set) targeted the TCR CDR3. TCRdb re-called the multiplex PCR reads with MiXCR, one entry per CDR3 protein. The sample has approximately 380,000 distinct CDR3 sequences; approximately 17% are singletons. Study-wide results and caveats: Ophthalmopathy could be told apart from stable hyperthyroidism with a 13 V-J model. Most thyroid clonotypes expanded above 0.001 appeared in blood too.

This clonotype was recorded at least ten times. Its antigen is unknown. V was clipped by 6 bases and J by 3 bases, with 18 bases between them. CDR3 length equals 15 residues. Germline V gene lookup returns CDR1 MNHNS and CDR2 SASEGT. Used for diagnoses were clinical symptoms, serum thyroxine and TRAb, thyroid ultrasound and orbital computed tomography. PBMCs were collected from a roughly 9.7 ml volume of fresh peripheral blood. The TCR originated in a man aged 18 to 29 with Graves' ophthalmopathy. The sequenced sample consisted of blood. V is TRBV6-1 and J is TRBJ2-7; maybe TRBD1 (6 bases). The CDR3 DNA is TGTGCCAGCAGACGAGACACGGACAGCAGCTACGAGCAGTACTTC. Translating gives CASRRDTDSSYEQYF.